Listed below are T cell receptor beta chains from one sample, sequenced in a study of CD8+CD57+ T cells in acquired aplastic anemia. One entry per CDR3 protein results from TCRdb running MiXCR on the reads. The table has 450,000 to 550,000 distinct CDR3 sequences, about a third seen once. The source material was sorted CD4+, CD8+, or CD8+CD57+ T cells (not recorded which) from PBMCs. These receptors were obtained from a human donor with aplastic anemia. Both conserved end residues are part of each CDR3. D genes are given only for firm matches. Clone size is stated in some rows and not others, as once, few, many or a class when expanded.

TRBJ1-2 | TRBV28 | NA | NA | 14 | TGTGCCAGCACTCGAAACACGATTAACTATGGCTACACCTTC | CASTRNTINYGYTF
TRBJ2-1 | TRBV2 | few | NA | 17 | TGTGCCAGCATTCCATCAGAGTTCGGAGGAGGGAGACTCCCACAGTTCTTC | CASIPSEFGGGRLPQFF
TRBJ1-2 | TRBV29-1 | few | TRBD1 | 10 | TGCAGCGTTCGGGGACAGGGGGACACCTTC | CSVRGQGDTF
TRBJ2-1 | TRBV19 | NA | TRBD1 | 14 | TGTGCCAGTAGTACCGGGACAGCCTTGAATGAGCAGTTCTTC | CASSTGTALNEQFF
TRBJ1-3 | TRBV7-2 | few | NA | 15 | TGTGCCAGCAGCTTAGTGGGGGGCGCCGGAAACACCATATATTTT | CASSLVGGAGNTIYF
TRBJ2-2 | TRBV30 | NA | NA | 13 | TGTGCCTGGAGGGGCCCCCGCACCGGGGAGCTGTTTTTT | CAWRGPRTGELFF
TRBJ1-2 | TRBV30 | once | NA | 13 | TGTGCCTGGAGTGGGGGAAAAGACTATGGCTACACCTTC | CAWSGGKDYGYTF
TRBJ1-1 | TRBV6-1 | few | TRBD1 | 12 | TGTGCCAGCAGTACAGGGGCCCGGGAAGCTTTCTTT | CASSTGAREAFF
TRBJ2-7 | TRBV7-8 | few | TRBD2 | 15 | TGTGCCAGCAGCTCGACTAGCGGGGTCCCCTACGAGCAGTACTTC | CASSSTSGVPYEQYF
TRBJ1-2 | TRBV25-1 | NA | TRBD1 | 14 | TGTGCCAGCAGTCCGACAGGGACTATTTATGGCTACACCTTC | CASSPTGTIYGYTF
TRBJ1-2 | TRBV10-3 | few | TRBD1 | 13 | TGTGCCACCGACAGGGGCCAGGAGGATGGCTACACCTTC | CATDRGQEDGYTF
TRBJ2-3 | TRBV5-4 | NA | NA | 14 | TGTGCCAGCAAACTGGGGGCCCCCGCAGATACGCAGTATTTT | CASKLGAPADTQYF
TRBJ1-1 | TRBV20-1 | many | TRBD1 | 15 | TGCAGTGCTAGCCCTAGGACAGGGAGGGACACTGAAGCTTTCTTT | CSASPRTGRDTEAFF
TRBJ2-3 | TRBV5-1 | few | TRBD2 | 16 | TGCGCCAGCACCTATTCCGGGACTAGCGGGGGAGATACGCAGTATTTT | CASTYSGTSGGDTQYF
TRBJ2-3 | TRBV20-1 | NA | NA | 14 | TGCAGTGCAGACCTGTCGCGGGGCACAGATACGCAGTATTTT | CSADLSRGTDTQYF
TRBJ1-2 | TRBV7-2 | many | NA | 14 | TGTGCCAGCAGCTTCCCCCCCCAGGGCAGGGGCTACACCTTC | CASSFPPQGRGYTF
TRBJ2-1 | TRBV11-1 | NA | NA | 16 | TGTGCCAGCAGCCCGCTTGGGGGGGCGACCTTCCATGAGCAGTTCTTC | CASSPLGGATFHEQFF
TRBJ1-2 | TRBV20-1 | many | NA | 14 | TGCAGTGCTTTGGGCGGGGCGAACAACTATGGCTACACCTTC | CSALGGANNYGYTF
TRBJ1-6 | TRBV9 | many | TRBD1 | 14 | TGTGCCAGCAGCGTAGGGACAGGGGGATCACCCCTCCACTTT | CASSVGTGGSPLHF
TRBJ2-2 | TRBV4-1 | NA | TRBD2 | 19 | TGCGCCAGCAGCCACCGGACTAGCGGTACACTATTGAACACCGGGGAGCTGTTTTTT | CASSHRTSGTLLNTGELFF
TRBJ2-7 | TRBV2 | many | TRBD1 | 16 | TGTGCCAGCTGCTCAGGACAGGGTATGTGGTCCTACGAGCAGTACTTC | CASCSGQGMWSYEQYF
TRBJ1-2 | TRBV7-8 | many | TRBD1 | 16 | TGTGCCAGCAGCGCGACGGGACAGTCCTCTAACTATGGCTACACCTTC | CASSATGQSSNYGYTF
TRBJ1-1 | TRBV10-3 | few | TRBD1 | 14 | TGTGCCACAAATCGACAGGGGAAGGATACTGAAGCTTTCTTT | CATNRQGKDTEAFF
TRBJ2-2 | TRBV29-1 | many | TRBD2 | 14 | TGCAGCGTTGAGGGGGGACTAGCGGGCGGGGAGCTGTTTTTT | CSVEGGLAGGELFF
TRBJ2-7 | TRBV6-5 | many | NA | 14 | TGTGCCAGCAGTTGGATAGAGCGTCCCTACGAGCAGTACTTC | CASSWIERPYEQYF
TRBJ2-1 | TRBV5-1 | few | NA | 14 | TGCGCCAGCAGCTTGGGGGGGCCTGTGGATGAGCAGTTCTTC | CASSLGGPVDEQFF
TRBJ2-7 | TRBV20-1 | NA | NA | 13 | TGCAGTGCCCGGGGCAGATCGTCCTACGAGCAGCACTTC | CSARGRSSYEQHF
TRBJ2-3 | TRBV12-3/TRBV12-4 | few | NA | 16 | TGTGCCAGCACCATGGGCCCTAACCGCGGAGCAGATACGCAGTATTTT | CASTMGPNRGADTQYF
TRBJ1-2 | TRBV15 | once | NA | 15 | TGTGCCACCAGCAGAGATAGAACAGGGCTCTATGGCTACACCTTC | CATSRDRTGLYGYTF
TRBJ1-2 | TRBV25-1 | many | NA | 14 | TGTGCCAGCATAGGGCGCGACAGTAACTATGGCTACACCTTC | CASIGRDSNYGYTF
TRBJ1-4 | TRBV11-2 | NA | NA | 16 | TGTGCCAGCAGCTTAGTCACGGGTGCAACTAATGAAAAACTGTTTTTT | CASSLVTGATNEKLFF
TRBJ1-3 | TRBV7-3 | many | NA | 14 | TGTGCCAGCAGCTCCGAGGGTTCTGGAAACACCATATATTTT | CASSSEGSGNTIYF
TRBJ2-7 | TRBV9 | NA | TRBD1 | 15 | TGTGCCAGCAGCCCCCGGGACAGGAGCTCCTACGAGCAGTACTTC | CASSPRDRSSYEQYF
TRBJ2-3 | TRBV4-2 | NA | NA | 15 | TGTGCCAGCAGCCAAGATCTGCGGTTTTTAGATACGCAGTATTTT | CASSQDLRFLDTQYF
TRBJ2-3 | TRBV6-5 | NA | TRBD2 | 16 | TGTGCCAGCAGTTACCGGACTAGCGGTATTCCAGATACGCAGTATTTT | CASSYRTSGIPDTQYF
TRBJ2-3 | TRBV10-3 | few | TRBD2 | 16 | TGTGCCAGCAGCCAAAGCGGGGGGCTAGGCACAGATACGCAGTATTTT | CASSQSGGLGTDTQYF
TRBJ1-1 | TRBV2 | many | NA | 11 | TGTGCCAGCAGGGTGAACACTGAAGCTTTCTTT | CASRVNTEAFF
TRBJ2-7 | TRBV25-1 | NA | NA | 11 | TGTGCCTGGAGTGTCGGACAGCGCGAGTGCTTC | CAWSVGQRECF
TRBJ1-5 | TRBV12-3/TRBV12-4 | NA | NA | 12 | TGTGCCAGCGGACCAAAGAATCAGCCCCAGCATTTT | CASGPKNQPQHF
TRBJ1-3 | TRBV29-1 | NA | TRBD1 | 16 | TGCAGCGTTGAAGACCTTGGACAGGGGGCTCGAAACACCATATATTTT | CSVEDLGQGARNTIYF
TRBJ2-7 | TRBV3-1 | NA | TRBD2 | 15 | TGTGCCAGCAGCCAATTAGCGGGAGGGCCTTACGAGCAGTACTTC | CASSQLAGGPYEQYF
TRBJ2-1 | TRBV19 | many | NA | 12 | TGTGCCAGTAAAGGGCAGTACAATGAGCAGTTCTTC | CASKGQYNEQFF
TRBJ2-7 | TRBV20-1 | many | NA | 14 | TGCAGTGCTAGTTCTACTTATCCCGGGGGCGAGCAGTACTTC | CSASSTYPGGEQYF
TRBJ1-4 | TRBV20-1 | NA | NA | 14 | TGCAGTGCTAGAGAAGGAAGGGTGGGTGAAAAACTGTTTTTT | CSAREGRVGEKLFF
TRBJ2-7 | TRBV18 | NA | NA | 14 | TGTGCCAGCTCACCGCTCCTAGATATCCACGAGCAGTACTTC | CASSPLLDIHEQYF
TRBJ2-7 | TRBV20-1 | few | TRBD2 | 15 | TGCAGTGCCACCGGGGGACTAGCGGGAACCTACGAGCAGTACTTC | CSATGGLAGTYEQYF
TRBJ1-1 | TRBV20-1 | few | NA | 14 | TGCAGTGCTAGAGACAAGGGAAGGAACACTGAAGCTTTCTTT | CSARDKGRNTEAFF
TRBJ1-5 | TRBV10-3 | NA | TRBD1 | 13 | TGTGCCATCGGAGACAGGGAGGGTCAGCCCCAGCATTTT | CAIGDREGQPQHF
TRBJ1-6 | TRBV15 | few | NA | 10 | TGTGCCACCAGCAGGGAACCCCTCCACTTT | CATSREPLHF
TRBJ2-7 | TRBV20-1 | NA | NA | 12 | TGCAGTGCCTCCGGCAGGGGCTACGAGCAGTACTTC | CSASGRGYEQYF
TRBJ2-2 | TRBV12-3/TRBV12-4 | NA | NA | 16 | TGTGCCAGCAGTCCCTTTGTAGAGGTCAACACCGGGGAGCTGTTTTTT | CASSPFVEVNTGELFF
TRBJ1-5 | TRBV11-2 | many | NA | 15 | TGTGCCAGCAGCTTACTACAGGGTGTGAATCAGCCCCAGCATTTT | CASSLLQGVNQPQHF
TRBJ1-3 | TRBV30 | NA | NA | 14 | TGTGCCTGGACTTCGGTGGGCTCTGGAAACACCATATATTTT | CAWTSVGSGNTIYF